The T cell receptor beta chain under discussion was sequenced for a study of T cell changes during pregnancy in multiple sclerosis. V dropped 8 bases and J dropped 3; count of bases not matched to a gene: 10. The CDR3 totals 14 residues. In germline, CDR1 is MNHEY, CDR2 SMNVEV (reference sequence). Clones were read by immunoSEQ multiplex PCR, and TCRdb kept only the in-frame ones, dropping some. Among 50,000 to 55,000 clones listed, roughly 91% were seen once. This sequence originates from a female donor with multiple sclerosis, enrolled in a pregnancy study. The chain couples TRBV27 to TRBJ2-7; 7 bases are a match to TRBD1. The sequences come from CD4+ T cells from peripheral blood mononuclear cells, collected in the third trimester of pregnancy. The CDR3 here is CASRTRQGDYEQYF. In DNA, the CDR3 is TGTGCCAGCCGGACGCGACAGGGAGACTACGAGCAGTACTTC.